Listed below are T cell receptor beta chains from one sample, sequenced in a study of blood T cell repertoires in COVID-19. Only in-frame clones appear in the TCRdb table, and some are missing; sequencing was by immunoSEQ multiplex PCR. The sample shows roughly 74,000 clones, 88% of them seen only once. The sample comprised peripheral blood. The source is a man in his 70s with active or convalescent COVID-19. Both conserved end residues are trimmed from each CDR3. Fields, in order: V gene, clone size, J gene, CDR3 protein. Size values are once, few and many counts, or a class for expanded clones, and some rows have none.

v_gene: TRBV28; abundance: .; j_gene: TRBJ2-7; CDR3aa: ASSLTGAPYEQY
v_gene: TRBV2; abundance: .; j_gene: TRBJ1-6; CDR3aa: ASSLTVPSNSPLH
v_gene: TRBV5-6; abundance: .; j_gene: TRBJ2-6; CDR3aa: ASSLLRGAKGANVLT
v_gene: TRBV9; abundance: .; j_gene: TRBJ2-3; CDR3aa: ASSIHSGLAVTDTQY
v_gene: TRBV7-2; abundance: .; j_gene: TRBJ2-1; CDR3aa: ASSGSRGYNEQF
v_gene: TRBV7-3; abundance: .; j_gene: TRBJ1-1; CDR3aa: ASSLTGSTEAF
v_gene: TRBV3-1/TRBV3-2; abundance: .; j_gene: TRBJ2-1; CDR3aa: ASSQMAGGLYNEQF
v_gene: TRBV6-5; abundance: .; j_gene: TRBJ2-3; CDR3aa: ASSYITSGNTDTQY
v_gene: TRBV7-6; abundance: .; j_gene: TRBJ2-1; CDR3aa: ASTPGTSDYNEQF
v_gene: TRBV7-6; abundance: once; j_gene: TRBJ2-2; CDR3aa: ASSPGTRVNTGELF
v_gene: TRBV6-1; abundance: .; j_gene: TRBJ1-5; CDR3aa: ASSERTGGQPQH
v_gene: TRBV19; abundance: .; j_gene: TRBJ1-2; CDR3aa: ASSSSTGAGYGYT
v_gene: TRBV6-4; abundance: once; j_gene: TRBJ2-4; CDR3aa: ASRSVGPKNIQY
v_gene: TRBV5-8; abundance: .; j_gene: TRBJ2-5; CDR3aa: ASSRSYETQY
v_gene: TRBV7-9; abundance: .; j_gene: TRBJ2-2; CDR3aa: ASSLEKGWTGELF
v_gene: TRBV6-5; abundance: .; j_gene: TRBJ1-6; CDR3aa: ASSKSGQGNSPLH
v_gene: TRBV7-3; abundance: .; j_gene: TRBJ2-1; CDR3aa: ASSSSVSYNEQF
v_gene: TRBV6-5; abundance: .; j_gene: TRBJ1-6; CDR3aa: ASSRKGGPALH
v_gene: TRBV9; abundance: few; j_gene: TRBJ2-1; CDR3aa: ASSLYDRPSSYNEQF
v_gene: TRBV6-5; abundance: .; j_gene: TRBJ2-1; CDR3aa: ASSIPGTSGGEQF
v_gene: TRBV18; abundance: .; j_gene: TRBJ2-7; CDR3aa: ASSPGAGDFYEQY
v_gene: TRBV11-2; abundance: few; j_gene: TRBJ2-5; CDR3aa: ASSWGLADKETQY
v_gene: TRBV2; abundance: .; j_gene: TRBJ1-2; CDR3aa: ASTQGREGYYGYT
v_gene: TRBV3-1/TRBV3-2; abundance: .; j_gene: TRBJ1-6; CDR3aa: ASSRKWTGGRSPLH
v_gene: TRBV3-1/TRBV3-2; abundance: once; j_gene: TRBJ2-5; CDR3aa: ASSQVTVKTQY
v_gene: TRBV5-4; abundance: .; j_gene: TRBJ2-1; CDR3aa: ASSLPDSNEQF
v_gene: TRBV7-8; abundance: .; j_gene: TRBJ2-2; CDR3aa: ASSLVGLAGNLNTGELF
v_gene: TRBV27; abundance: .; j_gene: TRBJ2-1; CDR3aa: ASSKLASSYNEQF
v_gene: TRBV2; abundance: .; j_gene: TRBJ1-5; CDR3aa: ASSLNQPQH
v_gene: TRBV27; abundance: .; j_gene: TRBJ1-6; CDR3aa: ASSLSGQVPNSPLH
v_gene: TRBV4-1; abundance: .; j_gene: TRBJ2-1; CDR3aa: ASSQVLAGVSYNEQF
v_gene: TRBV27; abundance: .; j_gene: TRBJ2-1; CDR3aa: ASNEQSGNRQF
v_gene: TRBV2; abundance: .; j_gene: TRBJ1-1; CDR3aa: ASSEAAQGASNTEAF
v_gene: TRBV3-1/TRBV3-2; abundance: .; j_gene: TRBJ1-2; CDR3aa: ASSLQGVNYGYT
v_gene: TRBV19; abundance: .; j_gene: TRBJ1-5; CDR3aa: ASSMRLESNQPQH
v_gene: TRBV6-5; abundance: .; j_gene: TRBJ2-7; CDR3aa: ASNRGDSYEQY
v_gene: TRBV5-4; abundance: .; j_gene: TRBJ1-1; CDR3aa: ASSLRGQGTEAF
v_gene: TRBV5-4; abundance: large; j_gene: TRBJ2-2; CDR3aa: ASSLGAGQGNTGELF
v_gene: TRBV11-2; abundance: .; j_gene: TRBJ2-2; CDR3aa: ASSLDPGGNTGELF
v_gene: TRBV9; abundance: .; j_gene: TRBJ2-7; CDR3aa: ASSVGDSTYEQY
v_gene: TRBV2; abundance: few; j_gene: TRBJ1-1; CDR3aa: ASSEALGGSTEAF
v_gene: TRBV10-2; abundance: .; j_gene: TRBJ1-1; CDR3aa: ASSESKGDLEAF
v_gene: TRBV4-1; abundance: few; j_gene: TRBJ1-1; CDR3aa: ASSRPGAEAF
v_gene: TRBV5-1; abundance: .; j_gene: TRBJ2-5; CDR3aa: ASSLTTGGQETQY
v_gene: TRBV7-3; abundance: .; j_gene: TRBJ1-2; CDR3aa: ASSLLAGQRGGYT
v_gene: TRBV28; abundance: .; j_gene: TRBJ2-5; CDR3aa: ASSPPPGETQY
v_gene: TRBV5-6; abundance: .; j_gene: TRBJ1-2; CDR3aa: ASRDTAGYGYT
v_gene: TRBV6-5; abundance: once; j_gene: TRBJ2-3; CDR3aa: ASSYWAGTDTQY
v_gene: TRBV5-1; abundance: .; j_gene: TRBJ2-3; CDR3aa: ASRGTGSTDTQY
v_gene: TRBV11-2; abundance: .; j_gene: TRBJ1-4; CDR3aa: ASSLSGFATNEKLF
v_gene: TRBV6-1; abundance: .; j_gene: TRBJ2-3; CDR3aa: ASSAPRIGGTDTQY
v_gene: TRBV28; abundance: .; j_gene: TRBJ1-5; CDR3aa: ASSLGQSNQPQH
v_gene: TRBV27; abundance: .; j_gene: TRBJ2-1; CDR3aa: ASSLRVGLEVHEQF
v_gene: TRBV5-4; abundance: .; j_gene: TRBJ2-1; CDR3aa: ASRPGLAAYNEQF